One and the same sample provided the 30 T cell receptor beta chains below, sequenced in a study of CD8+CD57+ T cells in acquired aplastic anemia. Genomic DNA acted as the template from which TCR beta VDJ combination and CDR3 sequence profiling were carried out. TCRdb called the reads again in MiXCR, with one record for every CDR3 protein. The sample carries 260,000 or so distinct CDR3 sequences, roughly 82% recorded once. It was patients with CD8+CD57+ cell expansion by flow cytometry who were chosen for sequencing. Source material: sorted CD4+, CD8+, or CD8+CD57+ T cells (not recorded which) from PBMCs. The source is a human donor with aplastic anemia.

V is TRBV5-5 and J is TRBJ2-7; tentatively, D is TRBD1 (5 bases). The CDR3 totals 14 residues. From germline, CDR1 is SGHKS and CDR2 YYEKEE (reference sequence). The germline V and J ends were trimmed by 0 bases and 3 bases, with 10 bases remaining between them. This CDR3 reads CASSLGQGNYEQYF. The CDR3, as DNA: TGTGCCAGCAGCTTGGGGCAGGGTAACTACGAGCAGTACTTC.

There are a few counts of this clonotype. The chain is built from TRBV5-5 and TRBJ2-3; 8 nucleotides line up with TRBD1. Germline CDR1 reads SGHKS; CDR2 reads YYEKEE (reference sequence). The junction had 2 bases not matched to a gene; V was cut back by 4 bases and J by 4 bases. CDR3 length: 13 amino acids. The CDR3 nucleotides are TGTGCCAGCAGCCAGGGACAGGCAGATACGCAGTATTTT. It translates to CASSQGQADTQYF.

This rearrangement joins TRBV9 to TRBJ1-6; perhaps TRBD1 as D (5 bases). The germline CDR1 and CDR2 sequences are SGDLS and YYNGEE. The CDR3 loop spans 16 amino acids. The germline V and J ends were trimmed by 4 bases and 7 bases, with 18 bases remaining between them. The CDR3 sequence is CASSLGADAQNSPLHF. CDR3 nucleotide sequence: TGTGCCAGCAGCTTAGGGGCAGACGCGCAGAATTCACCCCTCCACTTT.

The chain recombines TRBV7-8 with TRBJ2-3, with a weak D call TRBD2 (5 bases). V lost 8 bases and J lost 14, with 23 bases in between. The CDR3 runs to 13 residues. In germline, CDR1 is SGHVS, CDR2 FQNEAQ. CDR3 residues: CASGDAGAHNTYF. CDR3 DNA: TGTGCCAGCGGCGACGCGGGCGCACACAATACGTATTTT. The full variable domain, in which reference TRBV7-8 and TRBJ2-3 provide the parts outside the CDR3, is GAGVSQSPRYKVAKRGQDVALRCDPISGHVSLFWYQQALGQGPEFLTYFQNEAQLDKSGLPSDRFFAERPEGSVSTLKIQRTQQEDSAVYLCASGDAGAHNTYFGPGTRLTVL.

V usage is TRBV15 and J usage is TRBJ1-3, with D unclear. The CDR3 is 16 residues long. Germline V gives CDR1 LNHNV, CDR2 YYDKDF (reference sequence). Trimming removed 5 bases from V and 8 bases from J, with 22 bases in between. Here the CDR3 DNA reads TGTGCCACCAGCGTGGACTGGAGGAGGTTGGCGGACACCATATATTTT. It yields the protein CATSVDWRRLADTIYF.

This rearrangement joins TRBV7-9 to TRBJ1-1, with D hard to call. This CDR3 is built from 15 residues. The ends were cut back, 5 bases at V and 11 bases at J, with 24 bases in the middle. Looked up from germline, CDR1 is SEHNR and CDR2 is FQNEAQ (reference sequence). CDR3 nucleotides: TGTGCCAGCAGCAACCAGCGAGAAGGGCACACCTTCGCTTTCTTT. Protein sequence: CASSNQREGHTFAFF.

The chain has TRBV7-8 and TRBJ2-7; D may be TRBD1 (6 bases). Trimming took off 4 bases at V and 6 bases at J, with 13 bases between the two ends. This CDR3 has 13 amino acids. The germline V gene has CDR1 SGHVS and CDR2 FQNEAQ. Here the CDR3 reads CASSYTGLAEQYV. CDR3 coding DNA: TGTGCCAGCAGCTACACAGGGTTGGCCGAGCAGTACGTC.

About this clonotype itself: The junction differs from germline at one of its ends, possibly a read error. The J gene is TRBJ2-2, the V gene TRBV7-8; D may correspond to TRBD1 or TRBD2 (5 bases each). The CDR3 length is 14 residues. Germline CDR1 reads SGHVS; CDR2 reads FQNEAQ. The CDR3 sequence is CASSLAERNGALFF. CDR3 bases: TGTGCCAGCAGCTTAGCAGAACGGAACGGGGCGCTGTTTTTT.

V usage is TRBV7-8 and J usage is TRBJ2-7; no clear D. V lost 0 bases, J lost 4 bases, and 22 bases lay in between. This CDR3 contains 18 residues. Germline V gene data show CDR1 as SGHVS and CDR2 as FQNEAQ. The CDR3: CASSLARGRNALYYEQYV. CDR3 in DNA: TGTGCCAGCAGCTTAGCGCGAGGTCGCAATGCGCTTTATTACGAGCAGTACGTC.

For this clonotype: The junction does not match germline at one end; this may be a read error. The rearrangement links TRBV9 to TRBJ2-3; D uncertain. The germline gives CDR1 SGDLS, CDR2 YYNGEE. There are 14 residues in the CDR3. The CDR3 DNA follows: TGTGCCAGCAGCGTAGCGGCAGATCCCGAGACGCAGGATTTT. Its protein product is CASSVAADPETQDF.

The rearrangement joins TRBV7-9 to TRBJ2-5; D call uncertain. With 0 bases removed from V and 14 bases from J, the gap between germline ends came to 22 bases. The CDR3 extends over 15 amino acids. The germline gives CDR1 SEHNR, CDR2 FQNEAQ (reference sequence). The DNA for the CDR3 is TGTGCCAGCAGCTTAGCGGGCAGCTACGAGGCCAACGTCTACTTC. Translation gives CASSLAGSYEANVYF.

The V and J genes are TRBV7-2 and TRBJ1-2; 7 bases agree with TRBD1. J lost 10 bases, V lost 3 bases, and 17 bases had no gene match. The CDR3 totals 16 residues. Germline values: CDR1 SGHTA, CDR2 FQGNSA. The CDR3 DNA is TGTGCCAGCAGCTTGGAAGGGGGCGCCGACTATGACTACTACACCTTC. This gives the protein CASSLEGGADYDYYTF. The whole variable domain, remainder taken from reference TRBV7-2 and TRBJ1-2, is GAGVSQSPSNKVTEKGKDVELRCDPISGHTALYWYRQSLGQGLEFLIYFQGNSAPDKSGLPSDRFSAERTGGSVSTLTIQRTQQEDSAVYLCASSLEGGADYDYYTFGSGTRLTVV.

As for this clonotype: Given the absence of the conserved phenylalanine or tryptophan at the CDR3 end, a read error is likely. No DNA is shown, since the ends of the CDR3 on it are uncertain; the CDR3 is the one TCRdb lists. The chain uses TRBV2 and TRBJ1-2; the D call in the table, TRBD1, was not verified against the DNA. The CDR3 length is 16 residues, termini included. Germline-derived CDR1 and CDR2 are SNHLY and FYNNEI. The CDR3 reads CASGDGDTDTQYFDTV.

This clonotype was recorded once. Germline is not matched at one junction end, which may reflect a read error. This chain links TRBV7-2 with TRBJ2-3; 10 nucleotides align to TRBD1. From germline, CDR1 is SGHTA and CDR2 FQGNSA. The length of the CDR3 is 14 residues. CDR3 sequence (DNA): TGTGCCAGCGGGGACAGGGGATCACACAGAAACGCAGAATTT. This codes for CASGDRGSHRNAEF.

The chain has TRBV7-2 and TRBJ1-2; a weak D match, TRBD1 (6 bases). Germline V gene sequence: CDR1 SGHTA, CDR2 FQGNSA. The CDR3 runs to 15 residues. V was clipped by 7 bases and J by 3 bases, with 18 bases between them. The CDR3 DNA is TGTGCCAGCACCTTGGGGGGGGGCCCCGACTATGGCTACACCTTC. Encoded protein: CASTLGGGPDYGYTF.

Points on this clonotype: A read error is likely, as this CDR3 ends without the conserved phenylalanine or tryptophan. It is unclear where the CDR3 begins or ends on the DNA, so no DNA is shown, and the CDR3 is as TCRdb lists it. V and J are TRBV7-8 and TRBJ1-1; TRBD1, the table's D call, lacks a check against the DNA. With termini counted, the CDR3 has 12 amino acids. Per germline, CDR1 SGHVS and CDR2 FQNEAQ. CDR3 sequence: CATTTGVTDDFL.

This clonotype has ten or more counts. The CDR3 DNA sequence: TGTGCCAGCAGCTTACAAGTAGCGGGGGGCTCAGGGAATGAGCAGTTCTTC. Residues: CASSLQVAGGSGNEQFF. This rearrangement joins TRBV7-3 to TRBJ2-1; 10 bases are a match to TRBD2. Trimming took 2 bases from V and 7 from J; bases not matched to a gene: 11. The CDR3 length is 17 residues. Germline CDR1 is SGHTA and CDR2 is FQGTGA.

The gene calls are TRBV5-1 and TRBJ2-7, with D perhaps matching TRBD2 (6 bases). CDR1 SGHRS and CDR2 YFSETQ come from the germline V gene. The length of the CDR3 is 13 residues. Trimming removed 4 bases from V and 3 bases from J, with 11 bases in between. CDR3 residues: CASSPGVDYEQYF. The CDR3 region has the DNA TGCGCCAGCAGCCCGGGAGTCGACTACGAGCAGTACTTC.

On this clonotype: Relative to the germline gene, one junction end is altered; a read error may explain this. This sequence joins TRBV2 and TRBJ2-2; D possibly corresponds to TRBD2 (6 bases). The CDR3 has 13 residues. Germline CDR1 is SNHLY and CDR2 is FYNNEI. The CDR3 reads CATWDGGTHEQFF. Here the CDR3 DNA reads TGTGCCACCTGGGATGGGGGGACCCATGAGCAGTTTTTT. Variable domain in full (rest from reference TRBV2 and TRBJ2-2): EPEVTQTPSHQVTQMGQEVILRCVPISNHLYFYWYRQILGQKVEFLVSFYNNEISEKSEIFDDQFSVERPDGSNFTLKIRSTKLEDSAMYFCATWDGGTHEQFFGEGSRLTVL.

The chain uses TRBV2 and TRBJ2-3; possibly TRBD2 for D (6 bases). The CDR3 sequence is 14 residues long. Deletions cut 5 bases from V and 14 bases from J, with 23 bases between. Germline CDR1 SNHLY, CDR2 FYNNEI. Here the CDR3 reads CASSYAGSHEQLYF. CDR3 bases: TGTGCCAGCAGTTATGCGGGGAGTCATGAGCAGCTGTATTTT.

This clonotype showed up many times. The rearrangement links TRBV9 to TRBJ2-3; 9 bases align to TRBD2. This CDR3 comprises 16 residues. CDR1 SGDLS and CDR2 YYNGEE come from the germline V gene. Losses at the gene ends were 3 bases for V and 3 bases for J; bases not matched to a gene: 8. CDR3 residues: CASSGGLAFSTDTQYF. CDR3 DNA sequence: TGTGCCAGCAGCGGCGGACTAGCGTTTTCTACAGATACGCAGTATTTT.

This chain uses TRBV7-9 with TRBJ2-3, with 9 bases matching TRBD1. With 5 bases clipped from V and 3 bases from J, the junction kept 6 bases outside the gene matches. The CDR3 is 15 residues long. Germline values: CDR1 SEHNR, CDR2 FQNEAQ (reference sequence). The CDR3 reads CASSIGDRDTDTQYF. Here the CDR3 DNA reads TGTGCCAGCAGCATCGGGGACAGGGATACAGATACGCAGTATTTT.

The J gene is TRBJ2-2, the V gene TRBV9, with 7 bases aligning to TRBD2. The CDR3 is 15 residues long. Germline-derived CDR1 and CDR2 are SGDLS and YYNGEE. After removal of 6 bases from V and 1 base from J, the junction contained 6 bases not matched to a gene. DNA for the CDR3: TGTGCCAGCACCCTGGGGGGGGGGAACACCGGGGAGCTGTTTTTT. Residues: CASTLGGGNTGELFF.

The chain couples TRBV20-1 to TRBJ1-1; no firm D call. CDR1 and CDR2 from the germline V gene are DFQATT and SNEGSKA (reference sequence). The CDR3 totals 12 residues. The V end was cut by 6 bases, the J end by 1 base, with 9 bases between. The CDR3 nucleotides read TGCAGTGCCCCCGGGAGGAACACTGAAGCTTTCTTT. Protein: CSAPGRNTEAFF.

This rearrangement joins TRBV7-9 to TRBJ2-7; D is perhaps TRBD1 (5 bases). The V gene lost 5 bases and the J gene lost 5 bases, with 25 bases spanning the gap. CDR3 size: 17 residues. The V gene's germline CDR1 is SEHNR and CDR2 FQNEAQ (reference sequence). CDR3 sequence reads: CASSGQGKTGSANEQYV. In DNA form, the CDR3 reads TGTGCCAGCAGCGGGCAGGGCAAAACTGGATCGGCCAACGAGCAGTACGTC.

In its sample, this clonotype was seen many times. The genes are TRBV4-3 and TRBJ1-6; TRBD1 matches 7 bases. The CDR3 spans 17 residues. From germline, CDR1 is LGHNA and CDR2 YSLEER. J lost 3 bases, V lost 4 bases, and 9 bases had no gene match. The CDR3 here is CASSRKLDRVYNSPLHF. The CDR3 bases are TGCGCCAGCAGCCGAAAACTAGACAGGGTCTATAATTCACCCCTCCACTTT.

Concerning this clonotype itself: Lacking the conserved final phenylalanine or tryptophan, this CDR3 likely reflects a read error. The V and J genes are TRBV7-9 and TRBJ2-1; perhaps TRBD2 as D (6 bases). Deletions cut 6 bases from V and 8 bases from J, with 14 bases between. The CDR3 length is 13 residues. Germline V gene sequence: CDR1 SEHNR, CDR2 FQNEAQ (reference sequence). In DNA form, the CDR3 reads TGTGCCAGCAGTGATCGGGGGATCGATGAGCAGTTCGAC. This encodes CASSDRGIDEQFD.

The CDR3 DNA follows: TGTGCCAGCAGCTTAGGTCCAGGGGCCTATAATTCACCCCTCCACTTT. Encoded protein: CASSLGPGAYNSPLHF. The rearrangement joins TRBV13 to TRBJ1-6; weak D call: TRBD1 (6 bases). The ends were cut back, 0 bases at V and 2 bases at J, with 8 bases in the middle. The CDR3 is made up of 16 amino acids. Germline V gene sequence: CDR1 PRHDT, CDR2 FYEKMQ (reference sequence).

The chain links TRBV7-9 to TRBJ2-7; 7 nucleotides line up with TRBD1. The ends lost 5 bases at V and 3 bases at J; junction bases unmatched: 4. CDR1 is SEHNR, CDR2 FQNEAQ, per germline (reference sequence). The CDR3 totals 13 residues. The DNA for the CDR3 is TGTGCCAGCAGCCCGACAGGGTTCTACGAGCAGTACTTC. Protein: CASSPTGFYEQYF.

There are a few counts of this clonotype. Lacking the conserved final phenylalanine or tryptophan, this CDR3 likely reflects a read error. The genes are TRBV7-4 and TRBJ2-4; weak D call: TRBD2 (6 bases). Trimming removed 8 bases from V and 7 bases from J, with 12 bases in between. The CDR3 has 12 amino acids. The germline V gene has CDR1 SGHVT and CDR2 SQSDAQ. CDR3 coding DNA: TGTGCCAGCGGAGGGGCTGGGAACATTCAGTACGGC. Translation: CASGGAGNIQYG.